Presented here are 9 T cell receptor beta chains from one specimen sequenced in a study of blood T cell repertoires in COVID-19. Clones were sequenced by immunoSEQ multiplex PCR, and TCRdb holds only the in-frame ones, with some missing. Among more than 110,000 clones listed, around 87% were seen once. The sequenced sample was peripheral blood. These receptor sequences come from a human donor in a cohort sampled during active COVID-19.

V usage is TRBV3-1 (or the pseudogene TRBV3-2) and J usage is TRBJ2-7, with 7 bases fitting TRBD2. The CDR3 is made up of 15 amino acids. Germline V CDR1 and CDR2: LGHDT, YNNKEL (reference sequence). V shed 3 bases, J shed 0 bases, and the junction held 5 bases outside the gene matches. CDR3 region: CASSHGAGFSYEQYF. In DNA, the CDR3 is TGTGCCAGCAGCCATGGAGCGGGGTTCTCCTACGAGCAGTACTTC.

As regards this clone: Within the sample, other DNA sequences also encode this same CDR3. The chain is built from TRBV7-2 and TRBJ1-5; no clear D gene. The length of the CDR3 is 14 residues. Per the germline V gene, CDR1 is SGHTA and CDR2 is FQGNSA. V shed 5 bases and J shed 4 bases, with 12 bases lying between them. DNA of the CDR3: TGTGCCAGCAGCCCCCCGGGGTGGAATCAGCCCCAGCATTTT. Translation: CASSPPGWNQPQHF. The full variable domain, rest sourced from reference TRBV7-2 and TRBJ1-5, is GAGVSQSPSNKVTEKGKDVELRCDPISGHTALYWYRQSLGQGLEFLIYFQGNSAPDKSGLPSDRFSAERTGGSVSTLTIQRTQQEDSAVYLCASSPPGWNQPQHFGDGTRLSIL.

The rearrangement joins TRBV19 to TRBJ2-5, with a weak D call TRBD2 (6 bases). Germline V gene sequence: CDR1 LNHDA, CDR2 SQIVND (reference sequence). Trimming took off 5 bases at V and 5 bases at J, with 12 bases between the two ends. The CDR3 consists of 13 residues. CDR3 residues: CASSGGARETQYF. The CDR3 region has the DNA TGTGCCAGTAGTGGCGGGGCGCGGGAGACCCAGTACTTC.

This chain links TRBV5-1 with TRBJ1-6, with 7 nucleotides matching TRBD1. The CDR3 runs to 18 residues. With 4 bases clipped from V and 0 bases from J, the junction kept 10 bases outside the gene matches. Germline assignment: CDR1 SGHRS and CDR2 YFSETQ. Written as DNA, the CDR3 is TGCGCCAGCAGCCACCGGGACAGAGCCTCCTCCTATAATTCACCCCTCCACTTT. Residues: CASSHRDRASSYNSPLHF.

This clone was observed once. J is TRBJ1-1 and V is TRBV19; D remains ambiguous. CDR1 is LNHDA, CDR2 SQIVND, per germline (reference sequence). V was shortened by 4 bases and J by 0 bases, with 6 bases between the two germline ends. The CDR3 is made up of 13 amino acids. This CDR3 reads CASSTSLNTEAFF. CDR3 sequence (DNA): TGTGCCAGTAGTACCAGTCTGAACACTGAAGCTTTCTTT. Full variable domain (missing parts from reference TRBV19 and TRBJ1-1): DGGITQSPKYLFRKEGQNVTLSCEQNLNHDAMYWYRQDPGQGLRLIYYSQIVNDFQKGDIAEGYSVSREKKESFPLTVTSAQKNPTAFYLCASSTSLNTEAFFGQGTRLTVV.

This chain links TRBV5-8 with TRBJ2-1; D is possibly TRBD1 (6 bases). V was clipped by 6 bases and J by 6 bases, with 16 bases between them. CDR1 is SGHTS, CDR2 YDEGEE, per germline. CDR3 size: 14 residues. CDR3 nucleotides: TGTGCCAGCAACCTCGGTGGCAGGGGCAATGAGCAGTTCTTC. Encoded protein: CASNLGGRGNEQFF. The complete variable domain, with remaining parts taken from reference TRBV5-8 and TRBJ2-1, reads EAGVTQSPTHLIKTRGQQATLRCSPISGHTSVYWYQQALGLGLQFLLWYDEGEERNRGNFPPRFSGRQFPNYSSELNVNALELEDSALYLCASNLGGRGNEQFFGPGTRLTVL.

The J gene is TRBJ2-1, the V gene TRBV28; the D gene is possibly TRBD2 (5 bases). The CDR3 loop spans 15 amino acids. Per germline, CDR1 MDHEN and CDR2 SYDVKM. The germline V and J ends were trimmed by 5 bases and 3 bases, with 14 bases remaining between them. The CDR3 DNA sequence: TGTGCCAGCAGTCCGTCCGGCGGGTTCTACAATGAGCAGTTCTTC. It yields the protein CASSPSGGFYNEQFF.

The chain uses TRBV7-9 and TRBJ2-7; no reliable D call. The V and J ends lost 3 bases and 2 bases respectively, with 2 bases between them. The CDR3 sequence is 11 residues long. CDR1 SEHNR and CDR2 FQNEAQ come from the germline V gene (reference sequence). CDR3 protein: CASSFTYEQYF. CDR3 nucleotides: TGTGCCAGCAGCTTCACCTACGAGCAGTACTTC.

The chain carries TRBV28 and TRBJ1-3, with 7 bases aligning to TRBD1. The CDR3 contains 17 residues. Germline V lookup: CDR1 MDHEN, CDR2 SYDVKM. After removal of 5 bases from V and 0 bases from J, the junction contained 10 bases not matched to a gene. CDR3 amino acids: CASSVGGTVPSGNTIYF. The DNA of the CDR3 is TGTGCCAGCAGTGTAGGAGGGACAGTCCCCTCTGGAAACACCATATATTTT.